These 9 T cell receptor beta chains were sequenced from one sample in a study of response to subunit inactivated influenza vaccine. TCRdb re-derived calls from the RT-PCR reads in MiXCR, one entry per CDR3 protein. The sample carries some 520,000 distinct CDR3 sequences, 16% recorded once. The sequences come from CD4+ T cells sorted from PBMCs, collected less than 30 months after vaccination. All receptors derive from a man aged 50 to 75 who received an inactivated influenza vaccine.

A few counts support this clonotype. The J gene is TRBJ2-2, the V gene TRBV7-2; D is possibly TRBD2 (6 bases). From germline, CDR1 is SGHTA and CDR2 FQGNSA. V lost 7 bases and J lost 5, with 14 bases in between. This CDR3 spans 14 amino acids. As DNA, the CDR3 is TGTGCCAGCACCTCCTTTGGGGGGACCGGGGAGCTGTTTTTT. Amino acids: CASTSFGGTGELFF.

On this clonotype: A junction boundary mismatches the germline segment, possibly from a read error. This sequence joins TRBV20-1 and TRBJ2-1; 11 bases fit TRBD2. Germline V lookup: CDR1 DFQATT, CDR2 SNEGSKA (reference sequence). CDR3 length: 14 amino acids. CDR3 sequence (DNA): TGCAGTGCTAGGGTCACGACTAGCGGGGAGGGAGAGATCTTC. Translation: CSARVTTSGEGEIF.

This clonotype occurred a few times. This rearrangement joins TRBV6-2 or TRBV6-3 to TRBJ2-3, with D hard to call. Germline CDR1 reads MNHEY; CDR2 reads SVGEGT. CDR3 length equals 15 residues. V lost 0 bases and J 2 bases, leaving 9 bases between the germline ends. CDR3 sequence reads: CASSYSPTFTDTQYF. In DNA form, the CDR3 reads TGTGCCAGCAGTTACTCGCCGACCTTCACAGATACGCAGTATTTT.

The CDR3 loop is CASSLSGNGNTIYF. The CDR3 DNA follows: TGTGCCAGCAGCTTGTCAGGGAACGGAAACACCATATATTTT. The chain carries TRBV5-6 and TRBJ1-3, with D tentatively TRBD1 (5 bases). Germline CDR1 reads SGHDT; CDR2 reads YYEEEE. Trimming took 1 base from V and 4 from J, leaving 9 bases between them. The CDR3 runs 14 residues.

The CDR3 spells CSARQRQGMEGANVLTF. CDR3 DNA sequence: TGCAGTGCCCGCCAAAGACAGGGGATGGAGGGGGCCAACGTCCTGACTTTC. The chain joins TRBV20-1 to TRBJ2-6, with 8 bases aligning to TRBD1. CDR1 and CDR2 (germline): DFQATT, SNEGSKA (reference sequence). This CDR3 spans 17 amino acids. The trim removed 6 bases at V and 4 bases at J, leaving 14 bases unmatched.

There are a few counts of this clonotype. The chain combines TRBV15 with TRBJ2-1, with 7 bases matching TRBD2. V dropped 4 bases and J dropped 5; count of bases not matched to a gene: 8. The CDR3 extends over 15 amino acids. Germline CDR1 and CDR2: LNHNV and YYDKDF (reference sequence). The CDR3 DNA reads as TGTGCCACCAGCACCCTTGCGGGAGAAGACAATGAGCAGTTCTTC. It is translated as CATSTLAGEDNEQFF.

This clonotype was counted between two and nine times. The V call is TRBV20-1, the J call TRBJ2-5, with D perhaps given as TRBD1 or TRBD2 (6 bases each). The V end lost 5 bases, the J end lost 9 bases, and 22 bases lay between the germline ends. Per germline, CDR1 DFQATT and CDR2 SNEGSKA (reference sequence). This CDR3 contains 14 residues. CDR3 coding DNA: TGCAGTGCTGACGAGGGGGGCCGCATCGGGTCCCAGTACTTC. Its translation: CSADEGGRIGSQYF.

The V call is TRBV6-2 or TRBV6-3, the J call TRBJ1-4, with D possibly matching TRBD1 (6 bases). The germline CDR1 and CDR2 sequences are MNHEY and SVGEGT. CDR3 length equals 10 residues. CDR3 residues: CATGRGKLFF. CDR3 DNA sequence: TGTGCAACCGGCAGGGGAAAACTGTTTTTT.

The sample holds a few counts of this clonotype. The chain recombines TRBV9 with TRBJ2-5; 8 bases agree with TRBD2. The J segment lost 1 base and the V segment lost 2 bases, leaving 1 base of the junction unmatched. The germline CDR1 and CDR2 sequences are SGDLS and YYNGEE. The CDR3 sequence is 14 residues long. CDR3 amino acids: CASSVGTSQETQYF. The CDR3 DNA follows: TGTGCCAGCAGCGTTGGGACTAGCCAAGAGACCCAGTACTTC.